This T cell receptor (beta chain) was captured in a study of neoadjuvant anti-PD-1 for oral cavity cancer. Study overall: Most patients had three to four biweekly doses of 3 mg/kg nivolumab before resection. Non-progressing patients received a fourth nivolumab dose near day 43, then surgery on days 50-56. Whole-study findings and limits: Higher pretreatment Treg/Th17 ratios tracked higher pretreatment blood clonality.

This clone came up a few times. As yet, its antigen is unknown. The CDR3 covers 19 residues. The V gene's germline CDR1 is SGHAT and CDR2 FQNNGV. Trimming cost V 4 bases and J 0 bases; bases outside gene matches: 8. Generated by immunoSEQ multiplex PCR, the TCRdb table keeps only in-frame clones and is missing some. The sample consists of some 71,000 clones, around 83% of them appearing once. This chain links TRBV11-2 with TRBJ2-1; 14 nucleotides match TRBD2. Source: PBMCs, taken before nivolumab (anti-PD-1) treatment. This receptor was identified in a person aged 35 to 85 with oral cavity squamous cell carcinoma. The CDR3, as DNA: TGTGCCAGCAGCTCAAGGACTAGCGGGGGGTCCAGCTCCTACAATGAGCAGTTCTTC. Translating gives CASSSRTSGGSSSYNEQFF.